This TCR beta chain was recorded in a study of cytomegalovirus exposure and HLA in healthy donors. The study's findings and limits: A previous analysis found most TCR beta V segments productive roughly 90% or roughly 30% of the time. There were 150 to 200 TCR beta chains listed as cytomegalovirus-associated. V- and J-gene trimming of TCR beta was linked (in a later analysis) to a missense DCLRE1C variant.

Per germline, CDR1 SQVTM and CDR2 ANQGSEA. J was trimmed by 6 bases and V by 7 bases; bases with no gene match: 5. This CDR3 has 13 amino acids. The PCR made use of 60 Vbeta and 13 Jbeta primers. Original processing notes: A later analysis counted about 80 million unique TCR beta chains, about 10 million shared. Assay: immunoSEQ multiplex PCR; the TCRdb copy retains only in-frame clones and omits some. That table is the source of V, J and clone size, and D and trimming were worked out from the DNA. The sample has about 210,000 clones, roughly 90% seen once. For this clone: The target antigen is unknown.

The chain is built from TRBV29-1 and TRBJ2-2; TRBD1 agrees at 10 bases. The sequenced sample consisted of PBMCs. The TCR comes from a boy between 2 and 10 years old in good health and CMV-seronegative. CDR3 region: CSGGTGVPGELFF. As DNA, the CDR3 is TGCAGCGGCGGGACAGGGGTCCCCGGGGAGCTGTTTTTT.